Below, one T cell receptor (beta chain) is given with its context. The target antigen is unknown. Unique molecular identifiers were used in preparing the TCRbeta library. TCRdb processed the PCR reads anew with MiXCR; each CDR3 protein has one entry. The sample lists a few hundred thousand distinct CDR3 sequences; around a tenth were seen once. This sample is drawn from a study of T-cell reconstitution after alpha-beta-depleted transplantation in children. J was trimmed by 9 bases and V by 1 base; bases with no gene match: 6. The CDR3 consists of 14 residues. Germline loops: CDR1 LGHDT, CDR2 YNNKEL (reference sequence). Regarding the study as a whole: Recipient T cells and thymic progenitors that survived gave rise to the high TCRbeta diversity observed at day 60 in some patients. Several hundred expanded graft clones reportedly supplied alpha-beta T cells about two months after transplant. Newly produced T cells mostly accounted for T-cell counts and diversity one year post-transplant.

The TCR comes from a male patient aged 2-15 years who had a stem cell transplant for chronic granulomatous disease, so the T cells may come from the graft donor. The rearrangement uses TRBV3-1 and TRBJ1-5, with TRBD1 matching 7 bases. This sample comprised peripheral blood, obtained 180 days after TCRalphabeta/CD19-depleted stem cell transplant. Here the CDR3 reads CASSQGGGRGPQHF. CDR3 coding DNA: TGTGCCAGCAGCCAAGGAGGGGGCCGGGGGCCCCAGCATTTT.